This TCR beta chain was observed in a study of identical twins. Carrying unique molecular identifiers, the cDNA also gained a universal primer site through template switching. TCRdb re-called the 5' RACE reads through MiXCR, storing one row per CDR3 protein. The table includes 200,000 to 250,000 distinct CDR3 sequences, 7.5% detected once. V lost 5 bases, J lost 3 bases, and 8 bases stayed unmatched. The germline V gene encodes CDR1 DFQATT and CDR2 SNEGSKA (reference sequence). The CDR3 sequence is 14 residues long. Another study also made use of these data, one on yellow fever vaccine responses in identical twins.

The chain recombines TRBV20-1 with TRBJ1-1; TRBD1 aligns across 8 bases. This TCR came from a woman aged 18-35 years in good health. The sample consisted of memory (CD45RO+) T cells sorted from blood. The CDR3 bases are TGCAGTGCTTTTAGGACAGGGAGGGACACTGAAGCTTTCTTT. It yields the protein CSAFRTGRDTEAFF.